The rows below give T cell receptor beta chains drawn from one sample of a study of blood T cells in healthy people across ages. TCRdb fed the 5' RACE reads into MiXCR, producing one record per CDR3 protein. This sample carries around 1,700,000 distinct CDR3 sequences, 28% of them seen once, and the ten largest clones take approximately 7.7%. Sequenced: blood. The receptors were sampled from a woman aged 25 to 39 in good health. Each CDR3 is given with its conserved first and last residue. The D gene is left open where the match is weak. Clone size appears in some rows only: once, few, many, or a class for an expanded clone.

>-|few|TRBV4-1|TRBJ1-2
TGCGCCAGCAGCGGGCCACGAACCTCCAGTGGCTACACCTTC
CASSGPRTSSGYTF
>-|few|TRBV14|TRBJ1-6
TGTGCCAGCCGATTGGACACCTACTCACCCCTCCACTTT
CASRLDTYSPLHF
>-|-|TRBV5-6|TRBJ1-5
TGTGCCAGCAGCTTGGGCGACCGAATGAAGGCCCAGCCCCAGCATTTT
CASSLGDRMKAQPQHF
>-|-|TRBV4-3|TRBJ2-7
TGCGCCAGCAGCCAAGCATCACTTTTCGAGCAGTACTTC
CASSQASLFEQYF
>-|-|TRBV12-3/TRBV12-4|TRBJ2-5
TGTGCCAGCACCACCGGCAGGGGGGAGTTTCAGTACTTC
CASTTGRGEFQYF
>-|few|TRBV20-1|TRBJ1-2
TGCAGTGCTAAGAATTCGGACTATGGCTACACCTTC
CSAKNSDYGYTF
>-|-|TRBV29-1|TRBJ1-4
TGCAGCGTTGGTGGCGAAACGAATGAAAAACTGTTTTTT
CSVGGETNEKLFF
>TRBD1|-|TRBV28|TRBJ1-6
TGTGCCAGCAGTGTACGGACAGGGTGGAATTCACCCCTCCACTTT
CASSVRTGWNSPLHF
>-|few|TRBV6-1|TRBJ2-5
TGTGCCAGCACCTGTTATGGGGGGGCTGGGCAAGAGACCCAGTACTTC
CASTCYGGAGQETQYF
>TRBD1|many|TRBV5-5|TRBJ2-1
TGTGCCAGCAGCTTGTTCCAGGGGGAGTACAATGAGCAGTTCTTC
CASSLFQGEYNEQFF
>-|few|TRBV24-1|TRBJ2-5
TGTGCCACCAGTGTGGGAGGATTTGGAGAGACCCAGTACTTC
CATSVGGFGETQYF
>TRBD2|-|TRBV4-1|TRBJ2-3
TGCGCCAGCAAGCGGGAGATCGCAGATACGCAGTATTTT
CASKREIADTQYF
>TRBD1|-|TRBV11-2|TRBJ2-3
TGTGCCAGCAGCGCCGGACAGGGGTCCGCAGATACGCAGTATTTT
CASSAGQGSADTQYF
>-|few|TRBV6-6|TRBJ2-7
TGTGCCAGCAGCATAGGGTACAATGAGCAGTACTTC
CASSIGYNEQYF
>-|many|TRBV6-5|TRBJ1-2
TGTGCCAGCAGTACCCAGGGTACTACATTTTATGGCTACACCTTC
CASSTQGTTFYGYTF
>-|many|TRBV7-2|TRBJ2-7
TGTGCCAGCAGTTTAGGGCTTACAGCGTACGAGCAGTACTTC
CASSLGLTAYEQYF